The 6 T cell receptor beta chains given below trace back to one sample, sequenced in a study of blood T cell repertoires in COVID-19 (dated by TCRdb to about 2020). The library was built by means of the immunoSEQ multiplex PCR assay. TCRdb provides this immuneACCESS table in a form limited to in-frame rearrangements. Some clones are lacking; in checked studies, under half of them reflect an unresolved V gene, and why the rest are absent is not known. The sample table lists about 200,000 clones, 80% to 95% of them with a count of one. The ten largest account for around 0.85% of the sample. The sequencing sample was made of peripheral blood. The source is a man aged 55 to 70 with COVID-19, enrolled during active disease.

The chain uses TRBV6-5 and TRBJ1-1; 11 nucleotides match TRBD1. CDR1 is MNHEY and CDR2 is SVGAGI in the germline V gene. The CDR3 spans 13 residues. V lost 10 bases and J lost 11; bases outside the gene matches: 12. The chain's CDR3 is CATGQGARGGAFF. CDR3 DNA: TGTGCCACCGGACAGGGGGCGCGAGGGGGGGCTTTCTTT.

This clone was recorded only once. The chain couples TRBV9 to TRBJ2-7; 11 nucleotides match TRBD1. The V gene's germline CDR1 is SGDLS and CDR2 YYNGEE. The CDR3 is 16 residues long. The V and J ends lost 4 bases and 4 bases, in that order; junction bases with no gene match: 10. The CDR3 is CASSLGGTGGFYEQYF. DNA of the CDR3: TGTGCCAGCAGCCTGGGCGGGACAGGGGGTTTTTACGAGCAGTACTTC.

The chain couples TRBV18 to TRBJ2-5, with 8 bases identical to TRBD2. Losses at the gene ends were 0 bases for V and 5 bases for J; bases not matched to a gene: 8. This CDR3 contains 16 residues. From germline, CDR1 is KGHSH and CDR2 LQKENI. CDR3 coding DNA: TGTGCCAGCTCACCACCCGGGGGGGCCCGAGCGGAGACCCAGTACTTC. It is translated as CASSPPGGARAETQYF.

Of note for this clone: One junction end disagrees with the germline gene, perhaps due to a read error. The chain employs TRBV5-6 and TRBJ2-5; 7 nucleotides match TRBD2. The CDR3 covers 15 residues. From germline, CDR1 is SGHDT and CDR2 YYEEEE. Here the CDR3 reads CASSPASGIQGTQYF. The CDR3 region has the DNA TGTGCCAGCAGCCCTGCGAGCGGGATCCAAGGGACCCAGTACTTC. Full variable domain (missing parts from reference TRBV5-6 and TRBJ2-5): DAGVTQSPTHLIKTRGQQVTLRCSPKSGHDTVSWYQQALGQGPQFIFQYYEEEERQRGNFPDRFSGHQFPNYSSELNVNALLLGDSALYLCASSPASGIQGTQYFGPGTRLLVL.

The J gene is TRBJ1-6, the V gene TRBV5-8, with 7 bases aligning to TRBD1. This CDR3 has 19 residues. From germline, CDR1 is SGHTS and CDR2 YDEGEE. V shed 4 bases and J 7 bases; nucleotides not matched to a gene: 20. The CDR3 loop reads CASSLYKGTVIGDNSPLHF. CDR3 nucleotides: TGTGCCAGCAGCCTATACAAGGGGACAGTGATTGGAGACAATTCACCCCTCCACTTT.

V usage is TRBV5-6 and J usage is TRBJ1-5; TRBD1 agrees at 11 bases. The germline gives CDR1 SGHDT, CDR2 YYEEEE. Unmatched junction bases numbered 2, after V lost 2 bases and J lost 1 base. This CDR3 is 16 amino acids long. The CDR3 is CASSLGQGASNQPQHF. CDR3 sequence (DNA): TGTGCCAGCAGCTTAGGACAGGGGGCCAGCAATCAGCCCCAGCATTTT.